One and the same sample provided the 22 T cell receptor beta chains below, sequenced in a study of blood T cell repertoires in COVID-19. Assay: immunoSEQ multiplex PCR; the TCRdb copy retains only in-frame clones and omits some. This table holds approximately 200,000 clones, about 88% found once. The sample was peripheral blood. All receptors come from a man in his 70s with acute or convalescent COVID-19.

The rearrangement links TRBV7-8 to TRBJ1-2, with 8 bases aligning to TRBD1. CDR3 length: 15 residues. V shed 4 bases and J 4 bases; nucleotides not matched to a gene: 8. Germline CDR1 and CDR2: SGHVS and FQNEAQ. The CDR3 region has the DNA TGTGCCAGCAGCTCGCAGGGGGCTGGGGGCTATGGCTACACCTTC. Translated, it gives CASSSQGAGGYGYTF.

The chain links TRBV7-9 to TRBJ1-1; the match to TRBD1 covers 10 bases. The CDR3 sequence is 15 residues long. Germline CDR1 SEHNR, CDR2 FQNEAQ (reference sequence). V lost 6 bases and J lost 10; bases outside the gene matches: 14. CDR3 loop: CASSSRTGGLILAFF. CDR3 sequence (DNA): TGTGCCAGCAGTTCCCGGACAGGGGGTCTAATCCTAGCTTTCTTT.

This chain links TRBV3-1 (or the pseudogene TRBV3-2) with TRBJ1-2; 8 nucleotides line up with TRBD1. Germline CDR1 is LGHDT and CDR2 is YNNKEL (reference sequence). The CDR3 length is 17 residues. V was clipped by 3 bases and J by 0 bases; unmatched bases: 9. The CDR3 DNA sequence: TGTGCCAGCAGCCAGAGGGATTTGACAGGGGCTAACTATGGCTACACCTTC. Translation gives CASSQRDLTGANYGYTF.

The chain uses TRBV3-1 (or the pseudogene TRBV3-2) and TRBJ2-7, with a possible D match to TRBD1 (6 bases). This CDR3 is 13 amino acids long. Germline CDR1 LGHDT, CDR2 YNNKEL (reference sequence). V lost 4 bases and J lost 3, with 10 bases in between. The CDR3 nucleotides are TGTGCCAGCAGCCGGACAGAGCTCTACGAGCAGTACTTC. Protein sequence: CASSRTELYEQYF.

The V and J genes are TRBV6-5 and TRBJ1-1; D unclear. Trimming took off 7 bases at V and 1 base at J, with 10 bases between the two ends. Germline loops: CDR1 MNHEY, CDR2 SVGAGI. The CDR3 covers 13 residues. The CDR3 coding sequence is TGTGCCAGCATCTCCCCGTGGAACACTGAAGCTTTCTTT. Protein sequence: CASISPWNTEAFF.

The V gene is TRBV9, the J gene TRBJ2-1; 9 positions agree with TRBD2. CDR3 length equals 15 residues. Germline-derived CDR1 and CDR2 are SGDLS and YYNGEE. V lost 7 bases and J lost 1; bases outside the gene matches: 6. CDR3 DNA sequence: TGTGCCAGCGGTCCGGGACTAGCATCCTACAATGAGCAGTTCTTC. This gives the protein CASGPGLASYNEQFF.

CDR3: CASSQVAGGFEQYF. The CDR3 DNA follows: TGCGCCAGCAGCCAAGTAGCGGGAGGGTTCGAGCAGTACTTC. The chain employs TRBV4-3 and TRBJ2-7, with 11 nucleotides matching TRBD2. The CDR3 is 14 residues long. CDR1 is LGHNA, CDR2 YSLEER, per germline. Trimming took 1 base from V and 6 from J; bases not matched to a gene: 2.

This sequence joins TRBV10-3 and TRBJ1-6, with 7 bases identical to TRBD1. The V gene end was trimmed by 6 bases and the J gene end by 7 bases; junction bases not matched to a gene: 12. Germline V gene lookup returns CDR1 ENHRY and CDR2 SYGVKD. The CDR3 is made up of 16 amino acids. The CDR3 region is CAISPNAGQANSPLHF. CDR3 coding DNA: TGTGCCATCAGCCCTAACGCCGGACAGGCGAATTCACCCCTCCACTTT.

The chain couples TRBV19 to TRBJ1-2; TRBD1 might be the D (5 bases). The V gene lost 1 base and the J gene lost 3 bases, with 15 bases spanning the gap. Germline V gene lookup returns CDR1 LNHDA and CDR2 SQIVND (reference sequence). This CDR3 is built from 16 residues. As DNA, the CDR3 is TGTGCCAGTAGTATAGGCTCGACAGTCCCCTACTATGGCTACACCTTC. Its protein is CASSIGSTVPYYGYTF.

The chain carries TRBV7-9 and TRBJ2-3; 7 bases map to TRBD2. There are 12 residues in the CDR3. Germline assignment: CDR1 SEHNR and CDR2 FQNEAQ (reference sequence). After removal of 4 bases from V and 5 bases from J, the junction contained 0 bases not matched to a gene. The CDR3 loop is CASSSSGDTQYF. CDR3 DNA: TGTGCCAGCAGCTCTAGCGGAGATACGCAGTATTTT.

V and J are TRBV7-8 and TRBJ2-2; D unresolved. This CDR3 has 13 amino acids. V lost 5 bases, J lost 3 bases, and 7 bases lay in between. Germline loops: CDR1 SGHVS, CDR2 FQNEAQ. This CDR3 reads CASSPFYTGELFF. The CDR3 DNA is TGTGCCAGCAGCCCTTTTTACACCGGGGAGCTGTTTTTT.

This clone has only a few counts. This chain links TRBV27 with TRBJ1-1, with D uncertain. V shed 3 bases and J shed 1 base, with 12 bases lying between them. CDR1 and CDR2 (germline): MNHEY, SMNVEV (reference sequence). CDR3 length: 15 amino acids. CDR3 nucleotide sequence: TGTGCCAGCAGTTTTAGGTGGAGTGCGAACACTGAAGCTTTCTTT. Protein product: CASSFRWSANTEAFF.

The genes are TRBV10-1 and TRBJ1-5; 7 bases are shared with TRBD1. The CDR3 covers 18 residues. The V gene end was trimmed by 5 bases and the J gene end by 6 bases; junction bases not matched to a gene: 19. Germline lookup yields CDR1 WNHNN and CDR2 SYGVQD (reference sequence). CDR3 DNA: TGCGCCAGCAGTACTACCGGCGGGGATGACAGGGAACGTCAGCCCCAGCATTTT. Its translation is CASSTTGGDDRERQPQHF.

CDR3 coding DNA: TGTGCCATCAGAGATCAATTTACAGGGTCAAGCACTGAAGCTTTCTTT. Residues: CAIRDQFTGSSTEAFF. This chain connects TRBV10-3 to TRBJ1-1, with D maybe TRBD1 (6 bases). Trimming removed 6 bases from V and 4 bases from J, with 21 bases in between. The CDR3 has 16 residues. Germline CDR1 ENHRY, CDR2 SYGVKD.

The CDR3 bases are TGTGCCACCCTTGGGGGCCATGAGCAGTTCTTC. Amino acid sequence: CATLGGHEQFF. This rearrangement joins TRBV10-3 to TRBJ2-1; a possible D gene is TRBD1 (6 bases). The CDR3 consists of 11 residues. Germline V gives CDR1 ENHRY, CDR2 SYGVKD. V shed 10 bases and J shed 8 bases, with 12 bases lying between them.

This chain uses TRBV3-1 (or the pseudogene TRBV3-2) with TRBJ1-2; 9 nucleotides line up with TRBD1. The V gene's germline CDR1 is LGHDT and CDR2 YNNKEL (reference sequence). CDR3 length: 13 residues. The V segment lost 5 bases and the J segment 8 bases; nucleotides outside the gene matches: 6. CDR3 coding DNA: TGTGCCAGCAGCAAACAGGGGGCGCCCGGCTACACCTTC. Translated: CASSKQGAPGYTF.

The CDR3 reads CASLGGRAKDNEQFF. CDR3 DNA: TGCGCCAGCCTCGGCGGGAGGGCCAAAGACAATGAGCAGTTCTTC. The V gene is TRBV10-1, the J gene TRBJ2-1; TRBD2 matches at 9 bases. Germline V CDR1 and CDR2: WNHNN, SYGVQD (reference sequence). J lost 5 bases, V lost 8 bases, and 10 bases had no gene match. The CDR3 is 15 residues long.

The V call is TRBV6-5, the J call TRBJ2-7; 13 bases line up with TRBD2. V lost 5 bases to trimming and J lost 1 base; unmatched junction nucleotides: 2. The CDR3 is made up of 15 amino acids. Germline V gives CDR1 MNHEY, CDR2 SVGAGI. CDR3 in amino acids: CASSQGLAGSYEQYF. The CDR3 DNA reads as TGTGCCAGCAGTCAGGGACTAGCGGGGTCCTACGAGCAGTACTTC.

The chain joins TRBV5-5 to TRBJ2-2, with TRBD2 matching 11 bases. CDR1 is SGHKS and CDR2 is YYEKEE in the germline V gene (reference sequence). The trim removed 4 bases at V and 4 bases at J, leaving 3 bases unmatched. The CDR3 is 15 amino acids. The CDR3 sequence is CASSTLAGGTGELFF. The CDR3 region has the DNA TGTGCCAGCAGCACTCTAGCGGGAGGCACCGGGGAGCTGTTTTTT.

CDR3 DNA: TGTGCCAGCAGCGCGGGAGTGCTGAACACTGAAGCTTTCTTT. Protein sequence: CASSAGVLNTEAFF. The gene calls are TRBV5-6 and TRBJ1-1; D call uncertain. V shed 4 bases and J shed 0 bases, with 10 bases lying between them. The CDR3 covers 14 residues. The V gene's germline CDR1 is SGHDT and CDR2 YYEEEE.

The V and J genes are TRBV12-3 or TRBV12-4 and TRBJ1-2; possible D gene TRBD1, 6 bases. Trimming took 6 bases from V and 3 from J, leaving 11 bases between them. The CDR3 spans 13 residues. As DNA, the CDR3 is TGTGCCAGCAGCCAGGGGTTGGACTATGGCTACACCTTC. Residues: CASSQGLDYGYTF.

The CDR3 here is CAWSAGQGYGYTF. The CDR3 DNA sequence: TGTGCCTGGAGTGCAGGACAGGGGTATGGCTACACCTTC. The gene calls are TRBV30 and TRBJ1-2; 9 nucleotides match TRBD1. Germline CDR1 and CDR2: GTSNPN and SVGIG (reference sequence). J lost 5 bases, V lost 1 base, and 2 bases had no gene match. This CDR3 is built from 13 residues.